These 6 T cell receptor beta chains share one sample of origin, sequenced in a study of PD-1 blockade in classical Hodgkin lymphoma. Time point described: cycle 4 day 1 (C4D1), after five to seven weeks of nivolumab. Following autologous stem cell transplantation, relapse occurred in every patient, and exposure to brentuximab vedotin varied. Repertoires were generated with immunoSEQ multiplex PCR, while TCRdb's copy carries only in-frame clones and drops some. The sample includes approximately 22,000 clones, 80% of them seen just once. The source was peripheral blood mononuclear cells (PBMCs), collected before the fourth cycle of nivolumab. All receptors derive from a human donor with classical Hodgkin lymphoma.

The chain carries TRBV28 and TRBJ1-2; D is undetermined. With 5 bases removed from V and 2 bases from J, the gap between germline ends came to 9 bases. The CDR3 totals 13 residues. Germline V gene sequence: CDR1 MDHEN, CDR2 SYDVKM. For the CDR3, the DNA is TGTGCCAGCAGTCTAACCCAGAACTATGGCTACACCTTC. Translation: CASSLTQNYGYTF.

The rearrangement links TRBV7-2 to TRBJ2-1, with a possible D match to TRBD2 (5 bases). Germline V gene lookup returns CDR1 SGHTA and CDR2 FQGNSA. The CDR3 extends over 14 amino acids. The V end was cut by 5 bases, the J end by 5 bases, with 13 bases between. The CDR3 loop is CASSPHSGNNEQFF. Written as DNA, the CDR3 is TGTGCCAGCAGCCCCCATTCGGGAAACAATGAGCAGTTCTTC. The whole variable domain, filled in from reference TRBV7-2 and TRBJ2-1, reads GAGVSQSPSNKVTEKGKDVELRCDPISGHTALYWYRQSLGQGLEFLIYFQGNSAPDKSGLPSDRFSAERTGGSVSTLTIQRTQQEDSAVYLCASSPHSGNNEQFFGPGTRLTVL.

The V and J genes are TRBV9 and TRBJ2-6; 7 nucleotides agree with TRBD1. Germline lookup yields CDR1 SGDLS and CDR2 YYNGEE. The CDR3 is 15 amino acids. The V and J ends lost 6 bases and 2 bases, in that order; junction bases with no gene match: 5. CDR3 in amino acids: CASTLGTAGANVLTF. CDR3 sequence (DNA): TGTGCCAGCACCTTAGGGACAGCTGGGGCCAACGTCCTGACTTTC.

V gene TRBV10-3 combines with J gene TRBJ2-7, with 8 bases lining up with TRBD2. CDR3 length equals 15 residues. V dropped 10 bases and J dropped 3; count of bases not matched to a gene: 14. The germline V gene has CDR1 ENHRY and CDR2 SYGVKD. The CDR3 DNA follows: TGTGCCACCCGGGAGGGCCCCCAAACGTTCTACGAGCAGTACTTC. It is translated as CATREGPQTFYEQYF.

V usage is TRBV7-2 and J usage is TRBJ2-7, with D maybe TRBD1 (6 bases). Germline-derived CDR1 and CDR2 are SGHTA and FQGNSA. The CDR3 has 14 amino acids. The V and J ends lost 3 bases and 2 bases respectively, with 11 bases between them. The CDR3: CASSFIQGTYEQYF. The CDR3 DNA is TGTGCCAGCAGCTTCATTCAGGGGACCTACGAGCAGTACTTC.

This sequence joins TRBV7-9 and TRBJ2-3; tentatively, D is TRBD2 (6 bases). The CDR3 totals 14 residues. V was pared by 5 bases and J by 3 bases, with 12 bases between. Germline V CDR1 and CDR2: SEHNR, FQNEAQ (reference sequence). CDR3 protein: CASSERLVTDTQYF. The CDR3 DNA follows: TGTGCCAGCAGCGAAAGACTAGTGACAGATACGCAGTATTTT.